Each of the 28 T cell receptor beta chains below was sequenced from the same sample in a study of T cell changes during pregnancy in multiple sclerosis. Sequencing was performed with immunoSEQ multiplex PCR; in TCRdb, only in-frame clones are kept and a portion is missing. The sample carries more than 60,000 clones, about 89% recorded once. This sample comprised peripheral blood, obtained in the second trimester of pregnancy. These receptors all stem from a female donor with multiple sclerosis, enrolled in a pregnancy study.

V and J are TRBV29-1 and TRBJ1-2; D gene ambiguous. This CDR3 comprises 13 residues. In germline, CDR1 is SQVTM, CDR2 ANQGSEA. The V end was cut by 0 bases, the J end by 7 bases, with 12 bases between. The CDR3 region is CSVEEREGAGYTF. The CDR3 bases are TGCAGCGTTGAAGAAAGGGAGGGTGCTGGCTACACCTTC.

The chain joins TRBV10-2 to TRBJ2-3; D gene uncertain. This CDR3 contains 13 residues. Trimming took off 8 bases at V and 0 bases at J, with 9 bases between the two ends. Germline V gene lookup returns CDR1 WSHSY and CDR2 SAAADI. CDR3 protein: CASRGSSTDTQYF. CDR3 nucleotides: TGCGCCAGCCGCGGCTCTAGCACAGATACGCAGTATTTT.

The rearrangement links TRBV5-4 to TRBJ2-2, with D possibly matching TRBD1 (6 bases). V lost 4 bases and J lost 0, with 13 bases in between. Germline-derived CDR1 and CDR2 are SGHNT and YYREEE (reference sequence). The CDR3 runs 16 residues. CDR3 bases: TGTGCCAGCAGCATCGGACAGTTTACGAACACCGGGGAGCTGTTTTTT. Translating gives CASSIGQFTNTGELFF.

DNA of the CDR3: TGTGCCAGCAGTACGACTAGCGGGAGCTACGAGCAGTACTTC. Translated: CASSTTSGSYEQYF. The rearrangement links TRBV6-1 to TRBJ2-7, with TRBD2 identical over 12 bases. The length of the CDR3 is 14 residues. The J segment lost 3 bases and the V segment lost 5 bases, leaving 2 bases of the junction unmatched. Germline CDR1 MNHNS, CDR2 SASEGT.

The chain links TRBV2 to TRBJ1-3, with D hard to call. This CDR3 spans 10 amino acids. The germline V gene encodes CDR1 SNHLY and CDR2 FYNNEI. V lost 9 bases and J lost 4, with 4 bases in between. The CDR3 region has the DNA TGTGCCAGTAGAGGAAACACCATATATTTT. Residues: CASRGNTIYF.

This chain joins TRBV18 and TRBJ1-2; D is possibly TRBD1 (6 bases). This CDR3 comprises 13 residues. The V gene's germline CDR1 is KGHSH and CDR2 LQKENI. V lost 6 bases to trimming and J lost 3 bases, with 11 bases between them. CDR3 sequence reads: CASSGGQDYGYTF. In nucleotides, the CDR3 is TGTGCCAGCTCCGGGGGGCAGGACTATGGCTACACCTTC.

The J gene is TRBJ2-3, the V gene TRBV5-8, with 7 nucleotides matching TRBD1. The ends lost 0 bases at V and 6 bases at J; junction bases unmatched: 7. Germline V CDR1 and CDR2: SGHTS, YDEGEE. This CDR3 has 15 residues. The CDR3 loop is CASSLGQGRGDTQYF. CDR3 bases: TGTGCCAGCAGCTTGGGACAGGGAAGGGGGGATACGCAGTATTTT.

Of note for this clone: Other DNA sequences in this sample translate to the same CDR3. The rearrangement joins TRBV19 to TRBJ2-3, with D possibly TRBD2 on 5 matching bases. Trimming took 6 bases from V and 5 from J, leaving 9 bases between them. CDR1 is LNHDA, CDR2 SQIVND, per germline (reference sequence). The CDR3 contains 12 residues. Here the CDR3 DNA reads TGTGCCAGTAGGCTAGCAGGAGATACGCAGTATTTT. Translating it yields CASRLAGDTQYF.

CDR3: CASSWDRGLRLVQETQYF. For the CDR3, the DNA is TGTGCCAGCAGCTGGGACAGGGGGCTACGACTAGTCCAAGAGACCCAGTACTTC. V and J are TRBV5-6 and TRBJ2-5, with TRBD1 matching 12 bases. The CDR3 runs to 18 residues. Per germline, CDR1 SGHDT and CDR2 YYEEEE. Trimming removed 3 bases from V and 1 base from J; junction bases left unmatched: 10.

V is TRBV2 and J is TRBJ1-1; D call uncertain. This CDR3 is 14 amino acids long. Trimming took 8 bases from V and 0 from J, leaving 13 bases between them. Germline CDR1 SNHLY, CDR2 FYNNEI. The CDR3 reads CASRERYLNTEAFF. Here the CDR3 DNA reads TGTGCCAGCCGGGAGCGCTACCTGAACACTGAAGCTTTCTTT. Full variable domain (remainder filled in from reference TRBV2 and TRBJ1-1): EPEVTQTPSHQVTQMGQEVILRCVPISNHLYFYWYRQILGQKVEFLVSFYNNEISEKSEIFDDQFSVERPDGSNFTLKIRSTKLEDSAMYFCASRERYLNTEAFFGQGTRLTVV.

The chain has TRBV2 and TRBJ2-1; 13 positions agree with TRBD2. The CDR3 spans 17 residues. CDR1 is SNHLY and CDR2 is FYNNEI in the germline V gene. V gave up 5 bases and J gave up 2 bases; unmatched junction bases: 6. CDR3 loop: CASSPLAGGPPYNEQFF. The CDR3 region has the DNA TGTGCCAGCAGTCCACTAGCGGGGGGGCCGCCCTACAATGAGCAGTTCTTC.

The chain uses TRBV29-1 and TRBJ1-2; 8 bases are a match to TRBD1. This CDR3 spans 13 amino acids. Germline V gene lookup returns CDR1 SQVTM and CDR2 ANQGSEA. After removal of 3 bases from V and 6 bases from J, the junction contained 6 bases not matched to a gene. The CDR3 spells CSVEDRASDGYTF. Here the CDR3 DNA reads TGCAGCGTTGAGGACAGGGCATCGGATGGCTACACCTTC.

The chain couples TRBV29-1 to TRBJ2-5; possible D gene TRBD2, 7 bases. Germline V lookup: CDR1 SQVTM, CDR2 ANQGSEA. This CDR3 has 13 residues. V dropped 2 bases and J dropped 5 bases, with 12 bases sitting between them. This CDR3 reads CSVEWGGAETQYF. In nucleotides, the CDR3 is TGCAGCGTTGAATGGGGGGGCGCTGAGACCCAGTACTTC.

The chain couples TRBV5-6 to TRBJ2-5; a possible D gene is TRBD1 (5 bases). Trimming left V 0 bases short and J 4 bases short, with 22 bases between. This CDR3 has 18 amino acids. The V gene's germline CDR1 is SGHDT and CDR2 YYEEEE. CDR3 residues: CASSLVVESGNQGETQYF. The CDR3 bases are TGTGCCAGCAGCTTGGTCGTCGAATCCGGCAACCAGGGAGAGACCCAGTACTTC.

The chain combines TRBV7-2 with TRBJ1-2, with D possibly matching TRBD1 (6 bases). The V end lost 5 bases, the J end lost 1 base, and 14 bases lay between the germline ends. The CDR3 covers 15 residues. CDR1 and CDR2 from the germline V gene are SGHTA and FQGNSA. CDR3 sequence (DNA): TGTGCCAGCAGCCCCCGGGGGGGCGGTAACTATGGCTACACCTTC. Protein sequence: CASSPRGGGNYGYTF.

The genes are TRBV25-1 and TRBJ1-1, with D maybe TRBD1 (5 bases). The ends were cut back, 1 base at V and 0 bases at J, with 9 bases in the middle. The germline V gene encodes CDR1 MGHDK and CDR2 SYGVNS. The CDR3 consists of 15 residues. DNA for the CDR3: TGTGCCAGCAGTGAATCATCGGGGGTGAACACTGAAGCTTTCTTT. Amino acids: CASSESSGVNTEAFF. The variable domain in full, completed from reference TRBV25-1 and TRBJ1-1, reads EADIYQTPRYLVIGTGKKITLECSQTMGHDKMYWYQQDPGMELHLIHYSYGVNSTEKGDLSSESTVSRIRTEHFPLTLESARPSHTSQYLCASSESSGVNTEAFFGQGTRLTVV.

The chain combines TRBV19 with TRBJ1-5, with D uncertain. The length of the CDR3 is 14 residues. Germline lookup yields CDR1 LNHDA and CDR2 SQIVND (reference sequence). The V and J ends lost 9 bases and 7 bases respectively, with 19 bases between them. The CDR3 is CASQLVASYQPQHF. In nucleotides, the CDR3 is TGTGCCAGCCAACTCGTAGCCTCCTACCAGCCCCAGCATTTT. Supplemented by reference TRBV19 and TRBJ1-5, the full variable domain reads DGGITQSPKYLFRKEGQNVTLSCEQNLNHDAMYWYRQDPGQGLRLIYYSQIVNDFQKGDIAEGYSVSREKKESFPLTVTSAQKNPTAFYLCASQLVASYQPQHFGDGTRLSIL.

This chain joins TRBV5-6 and TRBJ2-3; no definite D call. Looked up from germline, CDR1 is SGHDT and CDR2 is YYEEEE. This CDR3 spans 14 amino acids. V lost 3 bases and J 0 bases, leaving 8 bases between the germline ends. The CDR3: CASSSRSSTDTQYF. In nucleotides, the CDR3 is TGTGCCAGCAGCTCTCGTTCCAGCACAGATACGCAGTATTTT.

This chain uses TRBV9 with TRBJ1-4, with a weak D call TRBD1 (6 bases). Germline V gene data show CDR1 as SGDLS and CDR2 as YYNGEE. CDR3 length: 15 residues. V gave up 0 bases and J gave up 5 bases, with 11 bases separating them. This CDR3 reads CASSVEAGANEKLFF. CDR3 bases: TGTGCCAGCAGCGTAGAAGCAGGGGCGAATGAAAAACTGTTTTTT.

V is TRBV2 and J is TRBJ2-5; possible D gene TRBD1, 6 bases. The CDR3 extends over 14 amino acids. Per germline, CDR1 SNHLY and CDR2 FYNNEI. Trimming pared 9 bases from V and 1 base from J, leaving 15 bases between. The CDR3 sequence: CARTGRRFQETQYF. As DNA, the CDR3 is TGTGCCAGAACAGGGCGCCGGTTCCAAGAGACCCAGTACTTC.

V is TRBV6-4 and J is TRBJ2-1, with no clear D. CDR3 length: 16 amino acids. Deletions cut 0 bases from V and 0 bases from J, with 9 bases between. Per the germline V gene, CDR1 is MRHNA and CDR2 is SNTAGT. The CDR3, as DNA: TGTGCCAGCAGTGACTCGAGTTTGAGCTCCTACAATGAGCAGTTCTTC. Its translation is CASSDSSLSSYNEQFF.

The rearrangement joins TRBV5-6 to TRBJ1-6, with D unresolved. V was pared by 0 bases and J by 7 bases, with 11 bases between. CDR1 is SGHDT and CDR2 is YYEEEE in the germline V gene. This CDR3 comprises 15 residues. Written as DNA, the CDR3 is TGTGCCAGCAGCTTGGTGGCACGGGAGAATTCACCCCTCCACTTT. This sequence encodes CASSLVARENSPLHF. The variable domain in full, completed from reference TRBV5-6 and TRBJ1-6, reads DAGVTQSPTHLIKTRGQQVTLRCSPKSGHDTVSWYQQALGQGPQFIFQYYEEEERQRGNFPDRFSGHQFPNYSSELNVNALLLGDSALYLCASSLVARENSPLHFGNGTRLTVT.

The chain has TRBV6-5 and TRBJ1-5; 9 positions match TRBD1. The V gene end was trimmed by 6 bases and the J gene end by 7 bases; junction bases not matched to a gene: 7. Germline CDR1 and CDR2: MNHEY and SVGAGI. This CDR3 has 14 residues. The CDR3 nucleotides are TGTGCCAGCAGGCCGGGACAGGGAGGACAGCCCCAGCATTTT. Its protein product is CASRPGQGGQPQHF.

The gene calls are TRBV6-1 and TRBJ2-3, with 8 bases matching TRBD2. The CDR3 has 15 residues. V lost 3 bases, J lost 2 bases, and 4 bases stayed unmatched. Per the germline V gene, CDR1 is MNHNS and CDR2 is SASEGT. This chain's CDR3 is CASSERGASTDTQYF. The CDR3 DNA follows: TGTGCCAGCAGTGAGCGGGGGGCTTCCACAGATACGCAGTATTTT.

V is TRBV7-8 and J is TRBJ1-6; D is unresolved. Germline values: CDR1 SGHVS, CDR2 FQNEAQ. V was trimmed by 0 bases and J by 7 bases, leaving 13 bases between them. There are 16 residues in the CDR3. CDR3: CASSLAVRTSNSPLHF. The DNA for the CDR3 is TGTGCCAGCAGCTTAGCCGTCAGAACCTCAAATTCACCCCTCCACTTT.

The J gene is TRBJ1-3, the V gene TRBV7-9; the match to TRBD1 covers 8 bases. Germline CDR1 is SEHNR and CDR2 is FQNEAQ (reference sequence). CDR3 length: 16 amino acids. The J segment lost 2 bases and the V segment lost 5 bases, leaving 8 bases of the junction unmatched. CDR3 bases: TGTGCCAGCAGCCTAGGGACAGGTTCTACTGGAAACACCATATATTTT. Translating gives CASSLGTGSTGNTIYF.

The CDR3 loop is CASSLTSGTNEQYF. The DNA of the CDR3 is TGTGCCAGCAGCTTGACTAGCGGGACGAACGAGCAGTACTTC. The chain combines TRBV7-3 with TRBJ2-7; TRBD2 matches at 11 bases. CDR1 SGHTA and CDR2 FQGTGA come from the germline V gene. After removal of 3 bases from V and 5 bases from J, the junction contained 3 bases not matched to a gene. The CDR3 sequence is 14 residues long.

This chain links TRBV5-1 with TRBJ2-1; 9 nucleotides line up with TRBD2. The trim removed 5 bases at V and 9 bases at J, leaving 12 bases unmatched. Germline CDR1 SGHRS, CDR2 YFSETQ. CDR3 length: 15 residues. The CDR3 nucleotides are TGCGCCAGCAGGGAGAGACTAGCGGCAGTAGGTGAGCAGTTCTTC. Its protein product is CASRERLAAVGEQFF.